This TCR beta chain is drawn from a study of cytomegalovirus exposure and HLA in healthy donors. Germline CDR1 and CDR2: SQVTM and ANQGSEA. There are 15 residues in the CDR3. V shed 6 bases, J shed 2 bases, and the junction held 12 bases outside the gene matches. The PCR contained 60 Vbeta and 13 Jbeta primers. Assay: immunoSEQ multiplex PCR; the TCRdb copy retains only in-frame clones and omits some. Its table lists fewer than 85,000 clones. In regard to this clone: Its specificity is not known.

Whole-study findings and limits: The authors considered a cluster of highly shared sequence variants likely to be a sequencing artifact. It was approximately 170 TCR beta chains that were listed as cytomegalovirus-associated. Later on, an analysis found that several of the most significant clusters appeared to be linked to common viral pathogens, which included parvovirus B19.

This chain uses TRBV29-1 with TRBJ1-2, with TRBD1 matching 7 bases. The material sequenced was PBMCs. The sequence derives from a man aged 50-59 years in good health and CMV-seropositive. CDR3 nucleotides: TGCAGCGTCCTTAATCCTGACAGGGTCAACTATGGCTACACCTTC. It codes for CSVLNPDRVNYGYTF.